The sequence of this T cell receptor (beta chain) was determined in a study of beta chain features in type 1 diabetes. Study results and caveats: Among patients with Type 1 diabetes, TCRB CDR3s were moderately but significantly shorter in every one of the four CD4+ subsets.

Reverse transcription of all isolated RNA meant that expressed TCRB transcripts were sequenced. Sequencing used immunoSEQ multiplex PCR; TCRdb keeps in-frame clones, though not all of them. This table has around 430,000 clones, over 25% appearing once. This clone was counted only a few times. The antigen remains unidentified. Other DNA sequences in the same sample also yield this CDR3. Germline CDR1 is SGHRS and CDR2 is YFSETQ. CDR3 size: 14 residues. Trimming removed 4 bases from V and 6 bases from J; junction bases left unmatched: 5. The TCR originated in a man aged 18 to 30 in good health. The specimen was naive CD4+ T cells from blood. This chain connects TRBV5-1 to TRBJ2-7; 12 nucleotides agree with TRBD1. CDR3 sequence: CASSPGTGGAEQYF. The CDR3 region has the DNA TGCGCCAGCAGCCCCGGGACAGGGGGCGCCGAGCAGTACTTC.